The entry below gives a single T cell receptor beta chain sequence along with its context. Its specificity is not known. This sample is part of a study of OX40 agonist ivuxolimab in advanced cancers. Notes on the study in general: Antigen specificity of clonally expanded peripheral T cells was not established. By week 6 at 0.1 to 3.0 mg/kg, blood CD4+ and CD8+ T cells had expanded clonally.

Repertoires were generated with immunoSEQ multiplex PCR, while TCRdb's copy carries only in-frame clones and drops some. The table records roughly 50,000 clones, about 87% of them present only once. The material sequenced was CD4+ or CD8+ T cells sorted from blood, taken in a trial of the OX40 agonist ivuxolimab. The TCR originated in an adult with an advanced solid tumor such as melanoma, head and neck, liver or kidney cancer.

The CDR3 here is CASSLRGISGANVLTF. The CDR3 nucleotides are TGTGCCAGCAGCTTAAGGGGAATCTCTGGGGCCAACGTCCTGACTTTC. V is TRBV7-9 and J is TRBJ2-6; a possible D gene is TRBD1 (5 bases). Trimming took off 2 bases at V and 0 bases at J, with 8 bases between the two ends. Germline V CDR1 and CDR2: SEHNR, FQNEAQ (reference sequence). CDR3 length: 16 amino acids.